This is a list of T cell receptor beta chains from one sample in a study of blood T cell repertoires in COVID-19. The data were produced by immunoSEQ multiplex PCR, yet TCRdb's version contains in-frame clones alone and is incomplete. The data hold 84,000 or so clones, with roughly 80% observed a single time. The sample taken for sequencing was peripheral blood. The receptors stem from an elderly woman with acute or convalescent COVID-19. CDR3s include the opening cysteine and the closing phenylalanine or tryptophan. Fields, in order: D gene, V gene, clone size, J gene, CDR3 protein, CDR3 DNA. D genes are given only for firm matches. Clone size is given for some rows only: seen once, a few or many times, or a class if the clone is expanded.

>-|TRBV6-2/TRBV6-3|-|TRBJ1-2
CASSSPGSNYGYTF
TGTGCCAGCAGTTCCCCCGGGTCTAACTATGGCTACACCTTC
>TRBD1|TRBV7-9|-|TRBJ2-7
CASSLQGPYEQYF
TGTGCCAGCAGCCTACAGGGGCCCTACGAGCAGTACTTC
>-|TRBV7-9|-|TRBJ1-5
CASSDTGWNQPQHF
TGTGCCAGCAGCGATACAGGGTGGAATCAGCCCCAGCATTTT
>TRBD1|TRBV18|-|TRBJ2-6
CASSQGQASGANVLTF
TGTGCCAGCTCACAGGGACAGGCCTCTGGGGCCAACGTCCTGACTTTC
>-|TRBV28|-|TRBJ2-1
CASSAGAKYNEQFF
TGTGCCAGCAGTGCGGGGGCCAAGTACAATGAGCAGTTCTTC
>-|TRBV10-3|once|TRBJ1-2
CAISGRRQENYGYTF
TGTGCCATCAGTGGGCGGCGACAGGAGAACTATGGCTACACCTTC
>-|TRBV7-2|-|TRBJ2-4
CASSFGMGGSNIQYF
TGTGCCAGCAGCTTTGGAATGGGGGGTTCGAACATTCAGTACTTC
>TRBD2|TRBV7-3|-|TRBJ2-2
CASSGEGGTGELFF
TGTGCCAGCAGCGGGGAGGGAGGGACCGGGGAGCTGTTTTTT
>-|TRBV27|-|TRBJ1-3
CASSLGQGHGNTIYF
TGTGCCAGCAGTTTAGGGCAGGGCCATGGAAACACCATATATTTT
>-|TRBV19|once|TRBJ2-5
CASSIEGGETQYF
TGTGCCAGTAGTATAGAAGGCGGAGAGACCCAGTACTTC
>TRBD2|TRBV19|-|TRBJ2-1
CASSGTSFNEQFF
TGTGCCAGCTCCGGGACTAGCTTCAATGAGCAGTTCTTC
>-|TRBV9|few|TRBJ1-1
CASSVGVERSAFF
TGTGCCAGCAGCGTAGGGGTCGAGCGCTCGGCTTTCTTT
>-|TRBV11-2|few|TRBJ1-5
CASSPRGGGWQPQHF
TGTGCCAGCAGTCCAAGGGGCGGGGGATGGCAGCCCCAGCATTTT
>-|TRBV6-2/TRBV6-3|-|TRBJ1-1
CASSYAENTEAFF
TGTGCCAGCAGTTACGCGGAGAACACTGAAGCTTTCTTT
>TRBD1|TRBV15|-|TRBJ1-5
CATTYTGVGNQPQHF
TGTGCCACCACCTACACAGGGGTCGGCAATCAGCCCCAGCATTTT
>-|TRBV11-2|-|TRBJ1-6
CASSLRQDNSPLHF
TGTGCCAGCAGCTTACGGCAGGATAATTCACCCCTCCACTTT
>TRBD1|TRBV28|once|TRBJ2-6
CASSPRQGSGANVLTF
TGTGCCAGCAGTCCGCGACAGGGGTCCGGGGCCAACGTCCTGACTTTC
>-|TRBV6-1|-|TRBJ2-3
CASSEQRSGSDTQYF
TGTGCCAGCAGTGAACAGCGATCAGGGTCAGATACGCAGTATTTT
>-|TRBV7-9|-|TRBJ1-1
CASNGQRDTEAFF
TGTGCCAGCAACGGGCAGCGGGACACTGAAGCTTTCTTT
>-|TRBV9|-|TRBJ1-1
CASSVVSSYMNTEAFF
TGTGCCAGCAGCGTAGTAAGTAGCTATATGAACACTGAAGCTTTCTTT
>-|TRBV19|-|TRBJ2-2
CASSVDKSGELFF
TGTGCCAGTAGTGTTGACAAATCCGGGGAGCTGTTTTTT
>-|TRBV27|-|TRBJ1-3
CASSREDGNTIYF
TGTGCCAGCAGCAGGGAGGACGGAAACACCATATATTTT
>TRBD1|TRBV6-5|few|TRBJ2-2
CASSLTGQTGELFF
TGTGCCAGCAGCTTGACAGGGCAGACTGGGGAGCTGTTTTTT
>TRBD1|TRBV29-1|once|TRBJ2-1
CSVGQGYNEQFF
TGCAGCGTTGGACAGGGCTACAATGAGCAGTTCTTC
>-|TRBV2|-|TRBJ1-3
CASSEQGVYGNTIYF
TGTGCCAGCAGTGAACAGGGTGTATATGGAAACACCATATATTTT
>TRBD1|TRBV6-1|-|TRBJ2-3
CASSEATGWKTDTQYF
TGTGCCAGCAGTGAAGCGACAGGGTGGAAGACAGATACGCAGTATTTT
>TRBD1|TRBV10-3|-|TRBJ1-2
CAISQPTGGSGYGYTF
TGTGCCATCAGTCAACCCACAGGGGGCTCGGGCTATGGCTACACCTTC
>-|TRBV7-8|-|TRBJ1-4
CASSLLWAPNEKLFF
TGTGCCAGCAGCTTACTGTGGGCCCCTAATGAAAAACTGTTTTTT
>-|TRBV30|-|TRBJ1-1
CAWTGRVATEAFF
TGTGCCTGGACAGGCAGGGTGGCCACTGAAGCTTTCTTT
>-|TRBV7-2|-|TRBJ1-5
CASSSGEGSQPQHF
TGTGCCAGCAGCTCGGGGGAGGGCAGCCAGCCCCAGCATTTT
>-|TRBV29-1|-|TRBJ2-4
CSVSRVGVKNIQYF
TGCAGCGTTAGCCGGGTTGGTGTCAAAAACATTCAGTACTTC
>TRBD1|TRBV2|-|TRBJ2-7
CASTWDSSYEQYF
TGTGCCAGCACCTGGGACAGCTCCTACGAGCAGTACTTC
>-|TRBV9|-|TRBJ2-3
CASSATQGLGATDTQYF
TGTGCCAGCAGCGCTACACAGGGCCTGGGGGCCACAGATACGCAGTATTTT
>-|TRBV5-6|-|TRBJ2-7
CASSLRVYEQYF
TGTGCCAGCAGCTTGCGGGTTTACGAGCAGTACTTC